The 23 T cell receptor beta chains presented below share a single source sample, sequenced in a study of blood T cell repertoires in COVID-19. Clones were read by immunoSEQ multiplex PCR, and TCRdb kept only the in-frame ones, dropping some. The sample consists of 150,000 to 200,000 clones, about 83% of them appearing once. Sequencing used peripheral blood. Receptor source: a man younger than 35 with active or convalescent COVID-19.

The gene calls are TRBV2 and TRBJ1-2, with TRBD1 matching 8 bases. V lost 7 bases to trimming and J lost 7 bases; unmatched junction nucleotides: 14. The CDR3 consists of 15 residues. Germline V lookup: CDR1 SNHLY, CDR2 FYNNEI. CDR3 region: CASTPRTGTARGYTF. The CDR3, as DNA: TGTGCCAGCACCCCGCGGACAGGGACGGCTCGTGGCTACACCTTC.

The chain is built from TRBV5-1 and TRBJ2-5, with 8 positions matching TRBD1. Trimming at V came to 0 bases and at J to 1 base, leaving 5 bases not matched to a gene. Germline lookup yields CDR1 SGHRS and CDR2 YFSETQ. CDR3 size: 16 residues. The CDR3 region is CASSLGGQASQETQYF. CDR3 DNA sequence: TGCGCCAGCAGCTTGGGGGGACAGGCCAGCCAAGAGACCCAGTACTTC.

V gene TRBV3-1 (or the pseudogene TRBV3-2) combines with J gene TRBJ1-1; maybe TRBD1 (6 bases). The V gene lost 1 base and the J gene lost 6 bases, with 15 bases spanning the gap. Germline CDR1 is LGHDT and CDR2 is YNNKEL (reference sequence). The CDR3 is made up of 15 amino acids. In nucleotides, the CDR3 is TGTGCCAGCAGCCAAGTGGGCAGGGGATTCGCTGAAGCTTTCTTT. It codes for CASSQVGRGFAEAFF.

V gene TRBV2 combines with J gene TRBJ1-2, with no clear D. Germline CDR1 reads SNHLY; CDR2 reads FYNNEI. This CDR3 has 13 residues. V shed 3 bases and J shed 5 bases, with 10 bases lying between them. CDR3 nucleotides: TGTGCCAGCAGTGATGCCGCGACTTATGGCTACACCTTC. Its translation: CASSDAATYGYTF.

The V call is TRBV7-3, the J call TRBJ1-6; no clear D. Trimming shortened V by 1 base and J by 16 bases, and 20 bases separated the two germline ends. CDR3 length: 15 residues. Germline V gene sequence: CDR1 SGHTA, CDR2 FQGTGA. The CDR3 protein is CASSLRGLASDELHF. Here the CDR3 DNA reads TGTGCCAGCAGCTTAAGAGGGCTAGCAAGCGATGAACTCCACTTT.

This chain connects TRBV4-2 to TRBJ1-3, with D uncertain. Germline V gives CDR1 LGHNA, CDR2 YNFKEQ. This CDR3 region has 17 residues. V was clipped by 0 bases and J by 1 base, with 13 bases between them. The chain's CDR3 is CASSQDGSDPSGNTIYF. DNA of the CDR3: TGTGCCAGCAGCCAAGATGGTTCAGATCCGTCTGGAAACACCATATATTTT.

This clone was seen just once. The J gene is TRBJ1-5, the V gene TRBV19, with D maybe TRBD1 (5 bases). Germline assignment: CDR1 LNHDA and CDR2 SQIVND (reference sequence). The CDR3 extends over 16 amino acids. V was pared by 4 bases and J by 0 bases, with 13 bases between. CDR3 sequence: CASSRTRQNSNQPQHF. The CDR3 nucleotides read TGTGCCAGTAGTAGAACCCGACAGAATAGCAATCAGCCCCAGCATTTT. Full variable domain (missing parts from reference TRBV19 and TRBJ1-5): DGGITQSPKYLFRKEGQNVTLSCEQNLNHDAMYWYRQDPGQGLRLIYYSQIVNDFQKGDIAEGYSVSREKKESFPLTVTSAQKNPTAFYLCASSRTRQNSNQPQHFGDGTRLSIL.

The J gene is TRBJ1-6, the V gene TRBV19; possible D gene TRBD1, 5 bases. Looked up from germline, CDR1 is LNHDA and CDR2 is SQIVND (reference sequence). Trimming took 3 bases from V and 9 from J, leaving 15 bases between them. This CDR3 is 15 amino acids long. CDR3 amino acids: CASSIAGQAASPLHF. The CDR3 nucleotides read TGTGCCAGTAGTATCGCAGGGCAGGCGGCTTCACCCCTCCACTTT.

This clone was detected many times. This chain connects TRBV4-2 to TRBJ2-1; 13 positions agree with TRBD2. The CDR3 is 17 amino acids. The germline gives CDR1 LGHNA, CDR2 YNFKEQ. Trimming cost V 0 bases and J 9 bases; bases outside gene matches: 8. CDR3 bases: TGTGCCAGCAGCCAAGAGACACTAGCGGGGGGGCCCCGTGAGCAGTTCTTC. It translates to CASSQETLAGGPREQFF.

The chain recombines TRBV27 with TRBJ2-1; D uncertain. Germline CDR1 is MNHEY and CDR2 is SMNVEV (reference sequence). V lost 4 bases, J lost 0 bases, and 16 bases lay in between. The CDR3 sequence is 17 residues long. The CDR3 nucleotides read TGTGCCAGCAGTTCCCTGGGCCTACAGCCCTCCTACAATGAGCAGTTCTTC. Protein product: CASSSLGLQPSYNEQFF.

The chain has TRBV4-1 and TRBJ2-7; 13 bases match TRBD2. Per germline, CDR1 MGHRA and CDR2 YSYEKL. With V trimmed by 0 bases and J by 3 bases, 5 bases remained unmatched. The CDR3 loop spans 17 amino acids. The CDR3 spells CASSQEPGLAGFYEQYF. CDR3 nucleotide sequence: TGCGCCAGCAGCCAAGAGCCGGGACTAGCGGGATTCTACGAGCAGTACTTC.

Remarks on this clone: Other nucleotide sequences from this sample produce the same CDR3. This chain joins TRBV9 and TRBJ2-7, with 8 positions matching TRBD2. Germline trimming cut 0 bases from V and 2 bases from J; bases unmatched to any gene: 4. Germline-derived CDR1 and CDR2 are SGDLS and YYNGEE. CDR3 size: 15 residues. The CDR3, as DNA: TGTGCCAGCAGCGTAGGAAATAGCGGGACCTACGAGCAGTACTTC. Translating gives CASSVGNSGTYEQYF.

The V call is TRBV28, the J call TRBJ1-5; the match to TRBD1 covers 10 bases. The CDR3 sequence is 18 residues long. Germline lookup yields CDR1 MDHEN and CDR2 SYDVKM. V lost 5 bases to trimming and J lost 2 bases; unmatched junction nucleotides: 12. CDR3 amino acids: CASSVRQGARGGNQPQHF. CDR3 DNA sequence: TGTGCCAGCAGTGTACGACAGGGGGCGCGCGGTGGCAATCAGCCCCAGCATTTT.

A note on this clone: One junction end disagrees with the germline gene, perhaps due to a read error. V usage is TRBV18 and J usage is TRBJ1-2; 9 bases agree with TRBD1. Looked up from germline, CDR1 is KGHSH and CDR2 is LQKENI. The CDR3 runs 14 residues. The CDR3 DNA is TGTGCCAGCTCACCTAGGACAGGGGATTATGGCCACACCTTC. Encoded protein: CASSPRTGDYGHTF.

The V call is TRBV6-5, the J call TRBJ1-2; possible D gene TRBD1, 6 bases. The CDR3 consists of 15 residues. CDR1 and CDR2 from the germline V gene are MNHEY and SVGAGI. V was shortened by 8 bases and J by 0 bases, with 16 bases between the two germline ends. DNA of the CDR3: TGTGCCAGCCAGACAGGTGGGGGAACTAACTATGGCTACACCTTC. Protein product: CASQTGGGTNYGYTF.

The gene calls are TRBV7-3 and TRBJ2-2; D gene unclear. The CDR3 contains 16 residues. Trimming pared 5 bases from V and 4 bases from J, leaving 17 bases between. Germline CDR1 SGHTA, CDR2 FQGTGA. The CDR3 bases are TGTGCCAGCAGCCCGAACCCGGCTAGTGGCACCGGGGAGCTGTTTTTT. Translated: CASSPNPASGTGELFF. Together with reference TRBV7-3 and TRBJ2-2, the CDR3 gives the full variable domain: GAGVSQTPSNKVTEKGKYVELRCDPISGHTALYWYRQSLGQGPEFLIYFQGTGAADDSGLPNDRFFAVRPEGSVSTLKIQRTERGDSAVYLCASSPNPASGTGELFFGEGSRLTVL.

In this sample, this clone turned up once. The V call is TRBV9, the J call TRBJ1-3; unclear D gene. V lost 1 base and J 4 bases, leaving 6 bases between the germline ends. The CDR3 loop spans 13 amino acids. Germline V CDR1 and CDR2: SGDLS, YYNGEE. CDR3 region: CASSVYPGNTIYF. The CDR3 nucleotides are TGTGCCAGCAGCGTATATCCCGGAAACACCATATATTTT. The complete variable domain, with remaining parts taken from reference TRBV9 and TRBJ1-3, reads DSGVTQTPKHLITATGQRVTLRCSPRSGDLSVYWYQQSLDQGLQFLIQYYNGEERAKGNILERFSAQQFPDLHSELNLSSLELGDSALYFCASSVYPGNTIYFGEGSWLTVV.

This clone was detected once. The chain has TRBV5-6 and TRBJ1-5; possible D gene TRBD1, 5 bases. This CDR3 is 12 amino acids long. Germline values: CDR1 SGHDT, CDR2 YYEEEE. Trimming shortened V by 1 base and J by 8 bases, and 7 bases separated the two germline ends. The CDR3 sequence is CASSLLGEPQHF. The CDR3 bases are TGTGCCAGCAGCTTGTTAGGGGAGCCCCAGCATTTT.

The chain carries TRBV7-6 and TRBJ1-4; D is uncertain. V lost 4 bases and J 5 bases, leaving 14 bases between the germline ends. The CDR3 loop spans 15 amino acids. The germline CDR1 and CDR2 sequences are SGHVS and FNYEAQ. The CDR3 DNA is TGTGCCAGCAGCTCCCACCACGGAGAGAATGAAAAACTGTTTTTT. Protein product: CASSSHHGENEKLFF. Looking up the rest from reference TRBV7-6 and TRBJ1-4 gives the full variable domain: GAGVSQSPRYKVTKRGQDVALRCDPISGHVSLYWYRQALGQGPEFLTYFNYEAQQDKSGLPNDRFSAERPEGSISTLTIQRTEQRDSAMYRCASSSHHGENEKLFFGSGTQLSVL.

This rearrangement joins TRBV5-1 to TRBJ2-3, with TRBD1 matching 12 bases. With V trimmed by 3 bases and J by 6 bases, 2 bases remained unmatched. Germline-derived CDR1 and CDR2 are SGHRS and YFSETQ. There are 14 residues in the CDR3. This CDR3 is CASSSGQGADTQYF. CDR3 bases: TGCGCCAGCAGCTCGGGACAGGGGGCGGATACGCAGTATTTT.

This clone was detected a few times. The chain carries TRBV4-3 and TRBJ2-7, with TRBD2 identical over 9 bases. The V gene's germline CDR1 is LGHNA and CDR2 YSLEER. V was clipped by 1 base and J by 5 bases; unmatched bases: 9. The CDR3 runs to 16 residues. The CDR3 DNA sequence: TGCGCCAGCAGCCAAGTAGCTAGCGGGGAAGGTCACGAGCAGTACTTC. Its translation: CASSQVASGEGHEQYF.

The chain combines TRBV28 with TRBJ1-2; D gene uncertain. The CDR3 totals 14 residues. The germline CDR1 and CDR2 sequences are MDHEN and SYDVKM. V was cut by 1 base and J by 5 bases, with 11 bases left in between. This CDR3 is CASSLLSGNYGYTF. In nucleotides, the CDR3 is TGTGCCAGCAGTTTATTGTCGGGAAATTATGGCTACACCTTC.

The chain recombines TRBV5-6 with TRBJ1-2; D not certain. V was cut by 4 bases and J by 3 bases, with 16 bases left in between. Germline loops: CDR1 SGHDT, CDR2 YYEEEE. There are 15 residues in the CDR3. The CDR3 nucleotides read TGTGCCAGCAGCCGACTTACGGGGAGTTACTATGGCTACACCTTC. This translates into CASSRLTGSYYGYTF.